The 11 T cell receptor beta chains below were found in one sample sequenced in a study of blood T cell repertoires in COVID-19. The method was immunoSEQ multiplex PCR; TCRdb's version includes in-frame clones alone and lacks a portion of them. The table shows approximately 300,000 clones, with around nine tenths occurring only once. Sequenced sample: peripheral blood. The receptors were sampled from a man aged 50-59 years with active or convalescent COVID-19.

This rearrangement joins TRBV19 to TRBJ1-5; D unclear. The germline V and J ends were trimmed by 7 bases and 2 bases, with 21 bases remaining between them. CDR1 LNHDA and CDR2 SQIVND come from the germline V gene (reference sequence). The CDR3 has 17 amino acids. The CDR3 sequence: CASTPVWASYGNQPQHF. Here the CDR3 DNA reads TGTGCCAGTACCCCCGTATGGGCATCTTATGGCAATCAGCCCCAGCATTTT.

V gene TRBV7-9 combines with J gene TRBJ1-2; D gene ambiguous. The CDR3 extends over 15 amino acids. V lost 0 bases to trimming and J lost 6 bases, with 14 bases between them. Germline-derived CDR1 and CDR2 are SEHNR and FQNEAQ (reference sequence). CDR3 sequence: CASSLAERGWDGYTF. CDR3 DNA: TGTGCCAGCAGCTTAGCCGAACGGGGATGGGATGGCTACACCTTC. The full variable domain, rest sourced from reference TRBV7-9 and TRBJ1-2, is DTGVSQNPRHKITKRGQNVTFRCDPISEHNRLYWYRQTLGQGPEFLTYFQNEAQLEKSRLLSDRFSAERPKGSFSTLEIQRTEQGDSAMYLCASSLAERGWDGYTFGSGTRLTVV.

This sequence joins TRBV9 and TRBJ1-3; no firm D call. Between the trimmed V and J ends, which lost 0 bases and 0 bases, there was a span of 4 bases. Germline lookup yields CDR1 SGDLS and CDR2 YYNGEE. The CDR3 has 14 amino acids. The CDR3 region is CASSVAGSGNTIYF. CDR3 DNA: TGTGCCAGCAGCGTAGCAGGCTCTGGAAACACCATATATTTT.

This chain links TRBV10-3 with TRBJ2-5; D gene unclear. This CDR3 region has 13 residues. Trimming pared 4 bases from V and 4 bases from J, leaving 10 bases between. The germline gives CDR1 ENHRY, CDR2 SYGVKD. The CDR3 DNA sequence: TGTGCCATCAGTGCAAGCCTAGGAGAGACCCAGTACTTC. It translates to CAISASLGETQYF.

The rearrangement joins TRBV30 to TRBJ1-4, with 9 bases that match TRBD1. Germline V gene data show CDR1 as GTSNPN and CDR2 as SVGIG (reference sequence). V was pared by 4 bases and J by 8 bases, with 8 bases of the junction left unmatched. This CDR3 is 14 amino acids long. CDR3 residues: CAWNEQGAGEKLFF. The CDR3 DNA is TGTGCCTGGAATGAACAGGGGGCAGGGGAAAAACTGTTTTTT. Using reference TRBV30 and TRBJ1-4 for the parts outside the CDR3, the full variable domain is SQTIHQWPATLVQPVGSPLSLECTVEGTSNPNLYWYRQAAGRGLQLLFYSVGIGQISSEVPQNLSASRPQDRQFILSSKKLLLSDSGFYLCAWNEQGAGEKLFFGSGTQLSVL.

The gene calls are TRBV19 and TRBJ1-5; TRBD1 might be the D (6 bases). The CDR3 loop spans 19 amino acids. Germline-derived CDR1 and CDR2 are LNHDA and SQIVND (reference sequence). V lost 0 bases and J 0 bases, leaving 18 bases between the germline ends. CDR3 residues: CASSIEGQVGAHSNQPQHF. The CDR3 DNA reads TGTGCCAGTAGTATAGAGGGCCAGGTGGGGGCCCATAGCAATCAGCCCCAGCATTTT.

The V and J genes are TRBV7-2 and TRBJ2-3, with D hard to call. CDR1 is SGHTA, CDR2 FQGNSA, per germline. This CDR3 comprises 13 residues. V was cut by 3 bases and J by 3 bases, with 7 bases left in between. In DNA, the CDR3 is TGTGCCAGCAGCTTCGTAGAAACAGATACGCAGTATTTT. This translates into CASSFVETDTQYF.

The chain combines TRBV6-6 with TRBJ1-1, with unresolved D. CDR3 length: 15 residues. Germline assignment: CDR1 MNHNY and CDR2 SVGAGI (reference sequence). V dropped 0 bases and J dropped 5 bases, with 13 bases sitting between them. DNA of the CDR3: TGTGCCAGCAGTTACTCGCCGGGTCTAAGGACTGAAGCTTTCTTT. This translates into CASSYSPGLRTEAFF.

J is TRBJ2-6 and V is TRBV13, with 9 bases that match TRBD1. CDR3 length equals 17 residues. CDR1 is PRHDT and CDR2 is FYEKMQ in the germline V gene (reference sequence). The trim removed 4 bases at V and 0 bases at J, leaving 4 bases unmatched. DNA for the CDR3: TGTGCCAGCAGCTCGGGACAGGGCACCTCTGGGGCCAACGTCCTGACTTTC. Its translation: CASSSGQGTSGANVLTF.

The rearrangement links TRBV4-3 to TRBJ1-4; D is possibly TRBD1 (6 bases). Germline CDR1 and CDR2: LGHNA and YSLEER. Trimming pared 3 bases from V and 2 bases from J, leaving 10 bases between. There are 15 residues in the CDR3. The CDR3 region is CASSHSGGTNEKLFF. DNA of the CDR3: TGCGCCAGCAGCCATTCGGGGGGCACTAATGAAAAACTGTTTTTT.

J is TRBJ2-3 and V is TRBV7-8; D is unclear. This CDR3 spans 15 amino acids. The germline V gene encodes CDR1 SGHVS and CDR2 FQNEAQ. The ends were cut back, 1 base at V and 1 base at J, with 9 bases in the middle. The CDR3 sequence: CASSLGGAGTDTQYF. CDR3 nucleotide sequence: TGTGCCAGCAGCTTAGGAGGCGCCGGCACAGATACGCAGTATTTT.